This is a list of T cell receptor beta chains from one sample in a study of cytomegalovirus exposure and HLA in healthy donors. The repertoire was sequenced with immunoSEQ multiplex PCR; TCRdb's copy has only in-frame clones and lacks some. This table lists fewer than 150,000 clones. Sequencing used PBMCs. All receptors come from a man in his forties in good health and CMV-seronegative. CDR3s include the opening cysteine and the closing phenylalanine or tryptophan. A D gene is named only where the DNA matches it firmly.

j_call	d_call	v_call	cdr3_aa	cdr3_nt
TRBJ2-1	TRBD2	TRBV7-9	CASSLTSGEQFF	TGTGCCAGCAGTTTGACTAGCGGTGAGCAGTTCTTC
TRBJ2-1	.	TRBV9	CASSVGGNNEQFF	TGTGCCAGCAGCGTAGGAGGGAACAATGAGCAGTTCTTC
TRBJ2-4	TRBD1	TRBV19	CASSPDRANIQYF	TGTGCCAGTAGTCCGGACAGGGCGAACATTCAGTACTTC
TRBJ2-7	TRBD1	TRBV25-1	CASIGTGGSYEQYF	TGTGCCAGCATCGGGACAGGGGGCTCCTACGAGCAGTACTTC
TRBJ1-4	TRBD1	TRBV5-1	CASRPGQPNEKLFF	TGCGCCAGCAGGCCGGGACAGCCAAATGAAAAACTGTTTTTT
TRBJ2-2	.	TRBV6-6	CASSYGQDTGELFF	TGTGCCAGCAGTTACGGTCAGGACACCGGGGAGCTGTTTTTT
TRBJ2-3	TRBD1	TRBV7-2	CASSQVTGDRPDTQYF	TGTGCCAGCAGCCAAGTTACAGGGGATAGACCAGATACGCAGTATTTT
TRBJ1-1	TRBD1	TRBV5-1	CASSFRTGGLNTEAFF	TGCGCCAGCAGCTTTCGGACAGGGGGCTTGAACACTGAAGCTTTCTTT
TRBJ1-5	.	TRBV7-8	CASSNREGQPQHF	TGTGCCAGCAGCAACCGGGAGGGCCAGCCCCAGCATTTT
TRBJ2-1	TRBD2	TRBV19	CASRIRGGGANYNEQFF	TGTGCCAGTAGGATTAGAGGCGGGGGGGCCAACTACAATGAGCAGTTCTTC
TRBJ1-5	TRBD1	TRBV7-9	CASSSQDRSNQPQHF	TGTGCCAGCAGCTCCCAGGACAGGAGCAATCAGCCCCAGCATTTT
TRBJ2-5	TRBD1	TRBV7-2	CASSSKGTGGKETQYF	TGTGCCAGCAGCTCAAAGGGGACAGGGGGAAAAGAGACCCAGTACTTC
TRBJ2-3	TRBD1	TRBV13	CASSRDRGGGDTQYF	TGTGCCAGCAGTCGCGACAGGGGAGGAGGAGATACGCAGTATTTT
TRBJ2-7	TRBD1	TRBV11-2	CASSSGTGVGYEQYF	TGTGCCAGCAGCTCGGGGACAGGGGTAGGCTACGAGCAGTACTTC
TRBJ2-5	.	TRBV19	CASSIDPAGTQYF	TGTGCCAGTAGTATAGACCCGGCGGGGACCCAGTACTTC
TRBJ2-1	.	TRBV4-3	CASSQDSRVGNEQFF	TGCGCCAGCAGCCAAGATAGCAGGGTTGGGAATGAGCAGTTCTTC
TRBJ1-5	TRBD1	TRBV10-1	CASLRGINQPQHF	TGCGCCAGCCTCAGGGGGATCAATCAGCCCCAGCATTTT
TRBJ2-3	.	TRBV5-1	CASSRQGPGTDTQYF	TGCGCCAGCAGCCGGCAGGGGCCCGGGACAGATACGCAGTATTTT
TRBJ2-1	TRBD2	TRBV4-2	CASSPSPGLAGHEQFF	TGTGCCAGCAGCCCGTCTCCCGGACTAGCGGGGCATGAGCAGTTCTTC
TRBJ1-1	TRBD1	TRBV18	CASSLKGTGGTEAFF	TGTGCCAGCTCACTCAAGGGGACAGGGGGCACTGAAGCTTTCTTT
TRBJ1-5	.	TRBV4-2	CASSQPGNQPQHF	TGTGCCAGCAGCCAGCCGGGCAATCAGCCCCAGCATTTT
TRBJ2-1	.	TRBV9	CASSVDEGDEQFF	TGTGCCAGCAGCGTAGACGAGGGAGATGAGCAGTTCTTC
TRBJ2-2	.	TRBV5-6	CASSSGQNTGELFF	TGTGCCAGCAGCTCGGGACAGAACACCGGGGAGCTGTTTTTT
TRBJ1-2	.	TRBV29-1	CSSVGGKGYGYTF	TGCAGCTCCGTGGGGGGGAAAGGCTATGGCTACACCTTC
TRBJ1-1	TRBD1	TRBV18	CASSIGTGVEAFF	TGTGCCAGCTCGATCGGGACAGGTGTTGAAGCTTTCTTT
TRBJ1-1	.	TRBV12-5	CASAADSLNTEAFF	TGTGCTAGTGCCGCGGACAGTTTGAACACTGAAGCTTTCTTT
TRBJ1-1	TRBD1	TRBV7-9	CASSLQGGTEAFF	TGTGCCAGCAGCTTACAGGGGGGCACTGAAGCTTTCTTT
TRBJ2-4	TRBD2	TRBV10-1	CASRGGEAKNIQYF	TGCGCCAGCAGGGGGGGGGAAGCCAAAAACATTCAGTACTTC
TRBJ1-1	.	TRBV18	CASSKNLGPQAEAFF	TGTGCCAGCTCAAAGAACCTCGGCCCCCAGGCTGAAGCTTTCTTT
TRBJ2-7	.	TRBV7-2	CASSFLQDSLRPSSYEQYF	TGTGCCAGCAGCTTCCTACAGGACAGTCTCCGGCCAAGTTCTTACGAGCAGTACTTC
TRBJ1-5	TRBD1	TRBV6-5	CASSYDRAGQPQHF	TGTGCCAGCAGTTACGACAGGGCAGGCCAGCCCCAGCATTTT